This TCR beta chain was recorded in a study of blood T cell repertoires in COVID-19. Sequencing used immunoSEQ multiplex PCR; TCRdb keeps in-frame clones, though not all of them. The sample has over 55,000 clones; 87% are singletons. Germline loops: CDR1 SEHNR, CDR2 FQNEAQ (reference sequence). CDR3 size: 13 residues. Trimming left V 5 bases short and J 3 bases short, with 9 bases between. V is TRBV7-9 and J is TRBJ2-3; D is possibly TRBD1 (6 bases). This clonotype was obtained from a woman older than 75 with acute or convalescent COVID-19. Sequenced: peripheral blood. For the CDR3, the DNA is TGTGCCAGCAGCGCCCAGGGGACAGATACGCAGTATTTT. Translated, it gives CASSAQGTDTQYF.